A single sample gave rise to the 8 T cell receptor beta chains below, sequenced in a study of beta chain features in type 1 diabetes. The authors reverse transcribed all of the isolated RNA, so sequencing captured expressed TCRB transcripts. This table comes from immunoSEQ multiplex PCR, and its TCRdb copy is limited to in-frame clones, with some not included. The sample carries 300,000 to 350,000 clones, under 8.5% recorded once. The specimen sequenced was central memory CD4+ T cells from blood. These receptors were collected from a woman in her late teens or twenties in good health.

This clone was counted a few times. This rearrangement joins TRBV5-1 to TRBJ2-1; D remains unclear. The length of the CDR3 is 12 residues. Per germline, CDR1 SGHRS and CDR2 YFSETQ. The V end lost 5 bases, the J end lost 8 bases, and 11 bases lay between the germline ends. The CDR3 nucleotides read TGCGCCAGCAGTCGTGTTGCTTATGAGCAGTTCTTC. It is translated as CASSRVAYEQFF. Based on the CDR3 plus reference TRBV5-1 and TRBJ2-1, the full variable domain is KAGVTQTPRYLIKTRGQQVTLSCSPISGHRSVSWYQQTPGQGLQFLFEYFSETQRNKGNFPGRFSGRQFSNSRSEMNVSTLELGDSALYLCASSRVAYEQFFGPGTRLTVL.

The chain is built from TRBV2 and TRBJ2-2; a possible D gene is TRBD2 (5 bases). Trimming cost V 6 bases and J 2 bases, with 7 bases left between them. The CDR3 length is 13 residues. Germline-derived CDR1 and CDR2 are SNHLY and FYNNEI. The CDR3 coding sequence is TGTGCCAGCAGGCGGACTAACACCGGGGAGCTGTTTTTT. Its translation: CASRRTNTGELFF. Filled out from reference TRBV2 and TRBJ2-2, the complete variable domain reads EPEVTQTPSHQVTQMGQEVILRCVPISNHLYFYWYRQILGQKVEFLVSFYNNEISEKSEIFDDQFSVERPDGSNFTLKIRSTKLEDSAMYFCASRRTNTGELFFGEGSRLTVL.

This clone showed up just a few times. The CDR3 DNA reads TGTGCCAGCTCCATCGGGGGGTGGGATCAGCCCCAGCATTTT. It encodes CASSIGGWDQPQHF. This chain connects TRBV18 to TRBJ1-5; D might be TRBD1 (5 bases). V lost 6 bases and J lost 5, with 14 bases in between. This CDR3 has 14 residues. The germline CDR1 and CDR2 sequences are KGHSH and LQKENI.

The chain links TRBV5-4 to TRBJ2-1; D gene unclear. Trimming pared 4 bases from V and 5 bases from J, leaving 13 bases between. Germline V lookup: CDR1 SGHNT, CDR2 YYREEE (reference sequence). CDR3 size: 14 residues. Here the CDR3 reads CASSVGTTNNEQFF. The CDR3 nucleotides are TGTGCCAGCAGCGTGGGTACGACGAACAATGAGCAGTTCTTC.

This clone was counted between two and nine times. The chain employs TRBV27 and TRBJ2-7; D is possibly TRBD1 (5 bases). Germline lookup yields CDR1 MNHEY and CDR2 SMNVEV (reference sequence). The CDR3 runs to 14 residues. Trimming took off 5 bases at V and 0 bases at J, with 11 bases between the two ends. In DNA form, the CDR3 reads TGTGCCAGCAGTCCTACTGACAGCTCCTACGAGCAGTACTTC. This gives the protein CASSPTDSSYEQYF.

The V call is TRBV18, the J call TRBJ2-3, with TRBD2 matching over 8 bases. Germline CDR1 KGHSH, CDR2 LQKENI. This CDR3 spans 15 amino acids. The trim removed 3 bases at V and 4 bases at J, leaving 6 bases unmatched. The CDR3 nucleotides are TGTGCCAGCTCACCCACAGCGGGAGATTCAGATACGCAGTATTTT. Translated, it gives CASSPTAGDSDTQYF.

This clone was observed a handful of times. V is TRBV25-1 and J is TRBJ2-3; the D call may be TRBD1 or TRBD2 (5 bases each). V lost 4 bases and J 2 bases, leaving 13 bases between the germline ends. Germline loops: CDR1 MGHDK, CDR2 SYGVNS. This CDR3 contains 15 residues. The CDR3 DNA reads as TGTGCCAGCAGTGTAGAGGGACCGTACACAGATACGCAGTATTTT. Protein sequence: CASSVEGPYTDTQYF.

This clone was detected only a few times. V and J are TRBV25-1 and TRBJ1-1, with D hard to call. CDR3 length: 12 amino acids. Germline CDR1 reads MGHDK; CDR2 reads SYGVNS. Deletions cut 3 bases from V and 6 bases from J, with 8 bases between. CDR3 nucleotides: TGTGCCAGCAGTGACAGTTTTGCTGAAGCTTTCTTT. This sequence encodes CASSDSFAEAFF.